Listed below are T cell receptor beta chains from one sample, sequenced in a study of shared clonotypes between healthy human individuals. Measured with immunoSEQ multiplex PCR; TCRdb has only the in-frame clones, and not every one. The sample includes approximately 620,000 clones, 95% to 98% of them seen just once. Sample: naive CD4+ T cells sorted from blood. These receptors all come from a woman under 40 in good health. The CDR3 runs from the conserved cysteine through the conserved F or W. Fields, in order: V gene, J gene, clone size, D gene, CDR3 DNA, CDR3 protein. The D gene is left open where the match is weak. Size values are once, few and many counts, or a class for expanded clones, and some rows have none.

v_gene: TRBV28; j_gene: TRBJ2-3; abundance: once; d_gene: NA; CDR3nt: TGTGCCACCGATTCGACGTTCTTAAAGGTCCCTAGAGATACGCAGTATTTT; CDR3aa: CATDSTFLKVPRDTQYF
v_gene: TRBV7-6; j_gene: TRBJ2-2; abundance: few; d_gene: NA; CDR3nt: TGTGCCAGCAGCCCCGAGATCACCGGGGAGCTGTTTTTT; CDR3aa: CASSPEITGELFF
v_gene: TRBV28; j_gene: TRBJ1-2; abundance: NA; d_gene: NA; CDR3nt: TGTGCCAGCACCTCGGGACCGCTGAGTAACTATGGCTACACCTTC; CDR3aa: CASTSGPLSNYGYTF
v_gene: TRBV27; j_gene: TRBJ2-1; abundance: NA; d_gene: TRBD2; CDR3nt: TGTGCCAGCAGTGTCTCCCGCGGGGGAAGCTCCTACAATGAGCAGTTCTTC; CDR3aa: CASSVSRGGSSYNEQFF
v_gene: TRBV5-4; j_gene: TRBJ1-5; abundance: NA; d_gene: NA; CDR3nt: TGTGCCAGCAGTTACGGTGGAGGGTTAGAGCCCCAGCATTTT; CDR3aa: CASSYGGGLEPQHF
v_gene: TRBV7-2; j_gene: TRBJ2-7; abundance: once; d_gene: NA; CDR3nt: TGTGCCAGCAGCCCGGGGACCCGCTCCCGGCAGTACTTC; CDR3aa: CASSPGTRSRQYF
v_gene: TRBV18; j_gene: TRBJ2-4; abundance: NA; d_gene: TRBD2; CDR3nt: TGTGCCAGCTCACCACCGGTCAGAACGGGACTAGCGAATAAAAACATTCAGTACTTC; CDR3aa: CASSPPVRTGLANKNIQYF
v_gene: TRBV2; j_gene: TRBJ2-1; abundance: NA; d_gene: TRBD2; CDR3nt: TGTGCCAGCAGTGTTCTCCGGGAGGGTGAGCAGTTCTTC; CDR3aa: CASSVLREGEQFF
v_gene: TRBV11-2; j_gene: TRBJ2-7; abundance: NA; d_gene: TRBD2; CDR3nt: TGTGCCAGCAGCCCCTTCGGGTCAGCGGGATGGGTCGAGCAGTACTTC; CDR3aa: CASSPFGSAGWVEQYF
v_gene: TRBV5-1; j_gene: TRBJ2-3; abundance: NA; d_gene: TRBD1; CDR3nt: TGCGCCAGCAGCTTGAATAGGGGGCGCTCAGATACGCAGTATTTT; CDR3aa: CASSLNRGRSDTQYF
v_gene: TRBV7-2; j_gene: TRBJ1-5; abundance: NA; d_gene: NA; CDR3nt: TGTGCCAGCAGCTTAGTGGGGGCCACGAATCAGCCCCAGCATTTT; CDR3aa: CASSLVGATNQPQHF
v_gene: TRBV27; j_gene: TRBJ2-5; abundance: NA; d_gene: NA; CDR3nt: TGTGCCAGCAGCCTTGGACAGATCCAAGAGACCCAGTACTTC; CDR3aa: CASSLGQIQETQYF
v_gene: TRBV19; j_gene: TRBJ2-3; abundance: NA; d_gene: TRBD2; CDR3nt: TGTGCCAGACCGCAAATAATACTAGCGACCGGCACAGATACGCAGTATTTT; CDR3aa: CARPQIILATGTDTQYF
v_gene: TRBV2; j_gene: TRBJ2-7; abundance: once; d_gene: TRBD2; CDR3nt: TGTGCCAGCAGTCGGACTAGCGTCACCTACGAGCAGTACTTC; CDR3aa: CASSRTSVTYEQYF
v_gene: TRBV9; j_gene: TRBJ2-7; abundance: NA; d_gene: NA; CDR3nt: TGTGCCAGCAGCCCCCGGGACGGACCTCCCCACGAGCAGTACTTC; CDR3aa: CASSPRDGPPHEQYF
v_gene: TRBV29-1; j_gene: TRBJ2-1; abundance: NA; d_gene: NA; CDR3nt: TGCAGCGGGGGAAACGACAATGAGCAGTTCTTC; CDR3aa: CSGGNDNEQFF
v_gene: TRBV7-9; j_gene: TRBJ2-3; abundance: once; d_gene: NA; CDR3nt: TGTGCCAGCAGCTTCATTCGCGGGAGCACAGATACGCAGTATTTT; CDR3aa: CASSFIRGSTDTQYF
v_gene: TRBV25-1; j_gene: TRBJ2-1; abundance: NA; d_gene: TRBD1; CDR3nt: TGTGCCAGCAGTGGATTGGACAGGACCTCCTACAATGAGCAGTTCTTC; CDR3aa: CASSGLDRTSYNEQFF
v_gene: TRBV19; j_gene: TRBJ1-1; abundance: NA; d_gene: NA; CDR3nt: TGTGCCAGTAGGGGGTACAGCATGAACACTGAAGCTTTCTTT; CDR3aa: CASRGYSMNTEAFF
v_gene: TRBV6-6; j_gene: TRBJ2-7; abundance: NA; d_gene: NA; CDR3nt: TGTGCCAGCCGGGGACCGCCACCTGATTACGAGCAGTACTTC; CDR3aa: CASRGPPPDYEQYF
v_gene: TRBV2; j_gene: TRBJ2-3; abundance: NA; d_gene: TRBD2; CDR3nt: TGTGCCAGCAGCCAAGGACTAGCGGGCTTCACAGATACGCAGTATTTT; CDR3aa: CASSQGLAGFTDTQYF
v_gene: TRBV9; j_gene: TRBJ2-7; abundance: NA; d_gene: TRBD2; CDR3nt: TGTGCCAGCAGCCCCCGCGGTGGGACTAGCGAGCAGTACTTC; CDR3aa: CASSPRGGTSEQYF
v_gene: TRBV9; j_gene: TRBJ2-1; abundance: NA; d_gene: TRBD2; CDR3nt: TGTGCCAGCAGCAAACTAGCGGACTCCTACAATGAGCAGTTCTTC; CDR3aa: CASSKLADSYNEQFF
v_gene: TRBV4-1; j_gene: TRBJ1-5; abundance: NA; d_gene: TRBD1; CDR3nt: TGCGCCAGCAGCCCTCTCCCCGGACAGGGAAGACAGCCCCAGCATTTT; CDR3aa: CASSPLPGQGRQPQHF
v_gene: TRBV2; j_gene: TRBJ2-1; abundance: NA; d_gene: NA; CDR3nt: TGTGCCAGCAGTGCCCGCGGTTCCTACAATGAGCAGTTCTTC; CDR3aa: CASSARGSYNEQFF
v_gene: TRBV27; j_gene: TRBJ2-1; abundance: NA; d_gene: TRBD2; CDR3nt: TGTGCCAGCAGTTCGTACCACGCGCGGGAGGGCCAAAGGAATGAGCAGTTCTTC; CDR3aa: CASSSYHAREGQRNEQFF
v_gene: TRBV28; j_gene: TRBJ2-5; abundance: once; d_gene: TRBD1; CDR3nt: TGTGCCAGCAGTAAACCGGGACAGGGCCAAGAGACCCAGTACTTC; CDR3aa: CASSKPGQGQETQYF
v_gene: TRBV5-1; j_gene: TRBJ1-1; abundance: NA; d_gene: NA; CDR3nt: TGCGCCAGCAGCCGGGCCCCCAGCGATGAAGCTTTCTTT; CDR3aa: CASSRAPSDEAFF
v_gene: TRBV5-1; j_gene: TRBJ2-1; abundance: NA; d_gene: TRBD2; CDR3nt: TGCGCCAGCAGCTCGACTAGCGGGATGAATGAGCAGTTCTTC; CDR3aa: CASSSTSGMNEQFF
v_gene: TRBV18; j_gene: TRBJ2-7; abundance: NA; d_gene: NA; CDR3nt: TGTGCCAGCTCACTCCAAGTTTCCTACGAGCAGTACTTC; CDR3aa: CASSLQVSYEQYF
v_gene: TRBV27; j_gene: TRBJ1-2; abundance: NA; d_gene: NA; CDR3nt: TGTGCCAGCAGCCCATTGCCGGTATACTATGGCTACACCTTC; CDR3aa: CASSPLPVYYGYTF
v_gene: TRBV27; j_gene: TRBJ1-2; abundance: NA; d_gene: NA; CDR3nt: TGTGCCAGCAGTCTACGAACTCAGGGAGGCTATGGCTACACCTTC; CDR3aa: CASSLRTQGGYGYTF
v_gene: TRBV5-1; j_gene: TRBJ1-2; abundance: NA; d_gene: TRBD1; CDR3nt: TGCGCCAGCAGCCCGGGACAGGGGGCATTCGGCTACACCTTC; CDR3aa: CASSPGQGAFGYTF
v_gene: TRBV2; j_gene: TRBJ2-5; abundance: once; d_gene: TRBD2; CDR3nt: TGTGCCAGCACTGAAACCGGAGTCGGACTAGCGGGAGGGTGGGAGACCCAGTACTTC; CDR3aa: CASTETGVGLAGGWETQYF
v_gene: TRBV5-3; j_gene: TRBJ2-2; abundance: NA; d_gene: TRBD2; CDR3nt: TGTGCCAGAAGCCACGGGACTAGCGGGAGGGCCGGGGAGCTGTTTTTT; CDR3aa: CARSHGTSGRAGELFF
v_gene: TRBV27; j_gene: TRBJ1-2; abundance: NA; d_gene: NA; CDR3nt: TGTGCCAGCAGTTCGACCCTTGTATTCGGTAGTGACTATGGCTACACCTTC; CDR3aa: CASSSTLVFGSDYGYTF
v_gene: TRBV5-1; j_gene: TRBJ1-1; abundance: NA; d_gene: TRBD1; CDR3nt: TGCGCCAGCAGCCTTAGGGGACAGGGGGCGAACACTGAAGCTTTCTTT; CDR3aa: CASSLRGQGANTEAFF
v_gene: TRBV28; j_gene: TRBJ1-2; abundance: NA; d_gene: NA; CDR3nt: TGTGCCAGCAGTTACCAGGGCGACTATGGCTACACCTTC; CDR3aa: CASSYQGDYGYTF
v_gene: TRBV5-6; j_gene: TRBJ1-2; abundance: once; d_gene: NA; CDR3nt: TGTGCCAGCACGAGAAGGGAATATGGCTACACCTTC; CDR3aa: CASTRREYGYTF
v_gene: TRBV7-9; j_gene: TRBJ2-5; abundance: NA; d_gene: NA; CDR3nt: TGTGCCAGCAGCTTAGATTTCGGCTACCTGGGGGAGACCCAGTACTTC; CDR3aa: CASSLDFGYLGETQYF
v_gene: TRBV7-6; j_gene: TRBJ1-1; abundance: once; d_gene: NA; CDR3nt: TGTGCCAGCAGCTTTTCGGGAGGATGGGGAAACACTGAAGCTTTCTTT; CDR3aa: CASSFSGGWGNTEAFF
v_gene: TRBV19; j_gene: TRBJ2-1; abundance: NA; d_gene: TRBD2; CDR3nt: TGTGCCAGTGGGAGACTAGCGGGAAACAATGAGCAGTTCTTC; CDR3aa: CASGRLAGNNEQFF
v_gene: TRBV6-1; j_gene: TRBJ1-5; abundance: NA; d_gene: TRBD1; CDR3nt: TGTGCCAGCAGTGCCCTCGGGGACAGGGGAAAGGGCAGCAATCAGCCCCAGCATTTT; CDR3aa: CASSALGDRGKGSNQPQHF